This T cell receptor (beta chain) stems from a study of blood T cell repertoires in COVID-19. Source study methods: Counts of nucleated cells, estimated from reference gene primer amplification, were obtained. Some clones are missing from TCRdb's copy, which holds only in-frame ones; the method was immunoSEQ multiplex PCR. V, J and clone size derive from that table, while D and trimming were established from the DNA sequence. This table holds 390,000 or so clones, roughly four fifths found once. Trimming stripped 7 bases from V and 4 bases from J, with 7 bases between. CDR1 and CDR2 from the germline V gene are SGDLS and YYNGEE. This CDR3 has 11 residues. The study recruited people aged 18 to 89 years across approximately 24 US areas. Clinical history as reported by participants underpinned cohort assignment. The study counted Cohort 3 donors as recovered given two negative PCRs, clearance, or symptom resolution.

The V call is TRBV9, the J call TRBJ2-3; tentatively, D is TRBD2 (5 bases). This sequence was found in a woman aged 45-60 years who had recovered from COVID-19. The sample taken for sequencing was PBMCs or T cells enriched from blood (not recorded which). For the CDR3, the DNA is TGTGCCAGCGGGAGCCCAGATACGCAGTATTTT. Protein sequence: CASGSPDTQYF.